The 21 T cell receptor beta chains listed next were all sequenced from one sample in a study of cytomegalovirus exposure and HLA in healthy donors. Sequencing was performed with immunoSEQ multiplex PCR; in TCRdb, only in-frame clones are kept and a portion is missing. This sample yields around 140,000 clones, of which about 94% are seen a single time; around 1.9% belongs to the top ten. Sequencing used PBMCs. These receptors were taken from a man between 18 and 29 years old in good health and CMV-seropositive.

CDR3: CASSPLGSGTVNNEQFF. In DNA form, the CDR3 reads TGCGCCAGCAGCCCCTTGGGTTCCGGGACAGTCAACAATGAGCAGTTCTTC. The rearrangement links TRBV4-1 to TRBJ2-1; 7 nucleotides align to TRBD1. Trimming took 4 bases from V and 5 from J; bases not matched to a gene: 14. This CDR3 is built from 17 residues. The germline V gene encodes CDR1 MGHRA and CDR2 YSYEKL.

The chain is built from TRBV7-8 and TRBJ2-1; D perhaps matches TRBD2 (7 bases). V lost 0 bases, J lost 9 bases, and 24 bases lay in between. This CDR3 contains 18 residues. The germline V gene has CDR1 SGHVS and CDR2 FQNEAQ. The CDR3 is CASSLAILVGQPGGEQFF. The CDR3 nucleotides read TGTGCCAGCAGCTTAGCCATCCTGGTCGGACAGCCGGGGGGTGAGCAGTTCTTC.

V usage is TRBV2 and J usage is TRBJ2-1, with 8 bases matching TRBD2. J was trimmed by 8 bases and V by 1 base; bases with no gene match: 10. CDR3 length: 16 amino acids. Germline V gene sequence: CDR1 SNHLY, CDR2 FYNNEI. CDR3 bases: TGTGCCAGCAGTGAAGATGGAAGCGGGAGATGGGATGAGCAGTTCTTC. This gives the protein CASSEDGSGRWDEQFF.

This chain joins TRBV18 and TRBJ2-7; 8 bases align to TRBD2. Germline V CDR1 and CDR2: KGHSH, LQKENI. The CDR3 sequence is 13 residues long. V lost 3 bases to trimming and J lost 6 bases; unmatched junction nucleotides: 4. CDR3 DNA: TGTGCCAGCTCACCCACTAGCGGAAGCGAGCAGTACTTC. It encodes CASSPTSGSEQYF.

This chain connects TRBV10-3 to TRBJ1-2; the D is unclear. Between the trimmed V and J ends, which lost 3 bases and 2 bases, there was a span of 16 bases. Germline V CDR1 and CDR2: ENHRY, SYGVKD. CDR3 size: 16 residues. The CDR3 loop is CAISEAGRFGNYGYTF. In DNA, the CDR3 is TGTGCCATCAGTGAAGCCGGGAGGTTTGGGAACTATGGCTACACCTTC.

The CDR3 spells CASSEGRDRIYEQYF. The CDR3 nucleotides are TGTGCCAGCAGTGAAGGCCGGGACAGGATCTACGAGCAGTACTTC. The chain combines TRBV2 with TRBJ2-7, with 8 bases aligning to TRBD1. This CDR3 is 15 amino acids long. CDR1 is SNHLY and CDR2 is FYNNEI in the germline V gene. V shed 1 base and J 3 bases; nucleotides not matched to a gene: 5. Using reference TRBV2 and TRBJ2-7 for the parts outside the CDR3, the full variable domain is EPEVTQTPSHQVTQMGQEVILRCVPISNHLYFYWYRQILGQKVEFLVSFYNNEISEKSEIFDDQFSVERPDGSNFTLKIRSTKLEDSAMYFCASSEGRDRIYEQYFGPGTRLTVT.

The gene calls are TRBV5-1 and TRBJ1-2; D unresolved. The germline V and J ends were trimmed by 3 bases and 8 bases, with 11 bases remaining between them. The CDR3 length is 12 residues. CDR1 and CDR2 from the germline V gene are SGHRS and YFSETQ. The CDR3 loop reads CASSYDGEGYTF. CDR3 in DNA: TGCGCCAGCAGCTACGACGGGGAAGGCTACACCTTC.

The chain has TRBV6-1 and TRBJ2-7, with 11 bases aligning to TRBD1. CDR1 is MNHNS and CDR2 is SASEGT in the germline V gene. The CDR3 extends over 14 amino acids. Trimming cost V 6 bases and J 3 bases; bases outside gene matches: 4. This CDR3 is CASSSGTGGYEQYF. CDR3 in DNA: TGTGCCAGCAGCTCCGGGACAGGGGGCTACGAGCAGTACTTC.

In this sample, this clone turned up once. This chain connects TRBV18 to TRBJ1-5; D might be TRBD1 (5 bases). The V end lost 8 bases, the J end lost 5 bases, and 16 bases lay between the germline ends. Germline CDR1 KGHSH, CDR2 LQKENI. This CDR3 is built from 14 residues. The CDR3 sequence is CASTVAGRDQPQHF. Written as DNA, the CDR3 is TGTGCCAGCACAGTAGCGGGGCGGGATCAGCCCCAGCATTTT.

There are a few counts of this clone. The chain is built from TRBV18 and TRBJ2-1; 7 bases agree with TRBD2. The CDR3 runs 15 residues. J gave up 5 bases and V 3 bases, and 7 bases lay outside the gene matches. CDR1 and CDR2 (germline): KGHSH, LQKENI. The CDR3 here is CASSPGSSGHNEQFF. Written as DNA, the CDR3 is TGTGCCAGCTCACCTGGGTCTAGCGGACACAATGAGCAGTTCTTC.

This chain joins TRBV27 and TRBJ2-3; 9 nucleotides align to TRBD2. J gave up 5 bases and V 7 bases, and 7 bases lay outside the gene matches. The CDR3 runs 14 residues. Germline CDR1 reads MNHEY; CDR2 reads SMNVEV (reference sequence). Here the CDR3 reads CASTLAGAGDTQYF. The CDR3, as DNA: TGTGCCAGCACCTTAGCGGGAGCGGGAGATACGCAGTATTTT.

This clone was seen just once. The chain links TRBV6-5 to TRBJ1-6; D gene uncertain. The ends were cut back, 7 bases at V and 7 bases at J, with 14 bases in the middle. Germline lookup yields CDR1 MNHEY and CDR2 SVGAGI. The CDR3 contains 14 residues. The CDR3 bases are TGTGCCAGCACCCGCTCAACTGTGAATTCACCCCTCCACTTT. Translation: CASTRSTVNSPLHF.

This chain connects TRBV30 to TRBJ1-6; no definite D call. V dropped 8 bases and J dropped 6 bases, with 14 bases sitting between them. The CDR3 has 13 amino acids. Germline V gene sequence: CDR1 GTSNPN, CDR2 SVGIG (reference sequence). The CDR3 coding sequence is TGTGCCGGCCGGGAATACCCTAATTCACCCCTCCACTTT. The encoded protein is CAGREYPNSPLHF. The variable domain in full, completed from reference TRBV30 and TRBJ1-6, reads SQTIHQWPATLVQPVGSPLSLECTVEGTSNPNLYWYRQAAGRGLQLLFYSVGIGQISSEVPQNLSASRPQDRQFILSSKKLLLSDSGFYLCAGREYPNSPLHFGNGTRLTVT.

The J gene is TRBJ2-4, the V gene TRBV15, with D uncertain. This CDR3 contains 18 residues. Germline V lookup: CDR1 LNHNV, CDR2 YYDKDF (reference sequence). V lost 0 bases to trimming and J lost 0 bases, with 15 bases between them. CDR3 region: CATSRDPNSRIAKNIQYF. The CDR3, as DNA: TGTGCCACCAGCAGAGATCCTAATAGCAGAATAGCCAAAAACATTCAGTACTTC.

The rearrangement joins TRBV11-1 to TRBJ2-6, with 10 nucleotides matching TRBD1. This CDR3 has 17 amino acids. The ends lost 6 bases at V and 4 bases at J; junction bases unmatched: 9. The germline CDR1 and CDR2 sequences are SGHAT and FQDESV (reference sequence). CDR3 amino acids: CASRAGTGDSGANVLTF. Written as DNA, the CDR3 is TGTGCCAGCAGGGCGGGGACAGGGGATTCCGGGGCCAACGTCCTGACTTTC.

The genes are TRBV2 and TRBJ2-7; 7 bases line up with TRBD1. V lost 2 bases and J lost 0; bases outside the gene matches: 13. The CDR3 is made up of 18 amino acids. The germline CDR1 and CDR2 sequences are SNHLY and FYNNEI. This chain's CDR3 is CASSESVVGDRSSYEQYF. DNA of the CDR3: TGTGCCAGCAGTGAAAGTGTGGTCGGGGACAGATCCTCCTACGAGCAGTACTTC.

This clone was recorded once. The V gene is TRBV28, the J gene TRBJ2-7; 7 bases align to TRBD1. V lost 8 bases, J lost 0 bases, and 7 bases stayed unmatched. The CDR3 consists of 14 residues. Germline V CDR1 and CDR2: MDHEN, SYDVKM. DNA of the CDR3: TGTGCCAGCGAGAACAGGGGTGGCTCCTACGAGCAGTACTTC. It codes for CASENRGGSYEQYF.

The chain joins TRBV28 to TRBJ2-7, with TRBD2 matching over 11 bases. This CDR3 is built from 15 residues. Germline V gene data show CDR1 as MDHEN and CDR2 as SYDVKM. V lost 6 bases to trimming and J lost 0 bases; unmatched junction nucleotides: 4. CDR3 bases: TGTGCCAGCAGCCCCGGGACTAGCGGCTCCTACGAGCAGTACTTC. It specifies CASSPGTSGSYEQYF.

This chain uses TRBV6-1 with TRBJ1-4; possibly TRBD1 for D (5 bases). V was cut by 10 bases and J by 8 bases, with 20 bases left in between. This CDR3 is built from 14 residues. Germline V gene data show CDR1 as MNHNS and CDR2 as SASEGT. The chain's CDR3 is CATWFGGSREKLFF. The CDR3 nucleotides read TGTGCCACCTGGTTTGGGGGGAGTCGAGAAAAACTGTTTTTT.

The CDR3: CASSLGGANRELFF. In DNA, the CDR3 is TGTGCCAGCAGCTTGGGGGGAGCGAATCGGGAGCTGTTTTTT. The chain recombines TRBV7-9 with TRBJ2-2; tentatively, D is TRBD2 (6 bases). Trimming stripped 3 bases from V and 9 bases from J, with 14 bases between. This CDR3 has 14 residues. Per the germline V gene, CDR1 is SEHNR and CDR2 is FQNEAQ (reference sequence).

The chain couples TRBV5-1 to TRBJ2-7; 9 nucleotides agree with TRBD1. The CDR3 extends over 14 amino acids. Germline V lookup: CDR1 SGHRS, CDR2 YFSETQ. J lost 4 bases, V lost 4 bases, and 6 bases had no gene match. CDR3 residues: CASSTDRGGYEQYF. The CDR3 DNA is TGCGCCAGCAGCACCGACAGGGGGGGATACGAGCAGTACTTC.